The clone carrying this T cell receptor beta chain showed up many times. Its antigen is currently unknown. Recruitment covered hyperthyroidism patients aged 18 to 65 whose new diagnosis was of under 2 months' duration. The CDR3 covers 15 residues. Per germline, CDR1 MNHNS and CDR2 SASEGT. Between the trimmed V and J ends, which lost 2 bases and 3 bases, there was a span of 13 bases. Amplification of the TCR beta CDR3 regions used RNA transcripts (as template). In the first round, RT-PCR was carried out with HTBI primers, and a multiplex PCR formed the second round. In TCRdb, the multiplex PCR reads were re-called with MiXCR into one record per CDR3 protein. Of some 370,000 distinct CDR3 sequences listed, about a sixth are singletons. The data are from a study of Graves' ophthalmopathy and Graves' hyperthyroidism. Study-wide points: The blood repertoire also included most expanded thyroid clonotypes above 0.001 frequency.

Sequencing used peripheral blood. The chain links TRBV6-1 to TRBJ2-5; D gene uncertain. This clonotype originated in an adult woman with stable Graves' hyperthyroidism. CDR3 bases: TGTGCCAGCAGTGAAATGTGGCGACTTGAAGAGACCCAGTACTTC. Its protein product is CASSEMWRLEETQYF.